This T cell receptor beta chain was identified in a study of blood T cell repertoires in COVID-19. Study summary: Italy, Spain and the United States were the sources of the convalescent and acute COVID-19 samples.

Participants spanned ages 18 to 89 years and resided in some 22 US areas. Clinical histories supplied by participants themselves formed the basis of cohort assignment. As originally analysed: Amplified reference gene primers provided the basis for estimating nucleated cell counts. The method was immunoSEQ multiplex PCR; TCRdb's version includes in-frame clones alone and lacks a portion of them. V, J and clone size are those of that table, while D and trimming were read from the DNA. The table has 200,000 to 250,000 clones, around nine tenths seen once. V lost 5 bases and J 3 bases, leaving 16 bases between the germline ends. Germline V gene sequence: CDR1 MDHEN, CDR2 SYDVKM. The CDR3 contains 15 residues.

The source of this sequence is a woman between 45 and 60 years old with acute COVID-19. This chain links TRBV28 with TRBJ1-1, with TRBD1 as a possible D gene (5 bases). Sample: PBMCs or T cells enriched from blood (not recorded which). This CDR3 is CASSPGGVGDTEAFF. The CDR3 DNA follows: TGTGCCAGCAGTCCCGGGGGGGTAGGGGACACTGAAGCTTTCTTT.